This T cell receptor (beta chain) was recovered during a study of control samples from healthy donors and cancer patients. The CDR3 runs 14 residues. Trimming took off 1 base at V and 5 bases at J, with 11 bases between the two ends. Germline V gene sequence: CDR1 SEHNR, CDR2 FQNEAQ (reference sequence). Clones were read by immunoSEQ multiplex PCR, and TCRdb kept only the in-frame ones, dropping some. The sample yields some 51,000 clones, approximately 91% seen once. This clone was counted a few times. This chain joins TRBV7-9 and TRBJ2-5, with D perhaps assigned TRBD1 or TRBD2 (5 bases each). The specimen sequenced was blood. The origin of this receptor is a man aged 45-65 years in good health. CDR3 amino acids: CASSLDQGRETQYF. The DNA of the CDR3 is TGTGCCAGCAGCTTAGACCAGGGACGGGAGACCCAGTACTTC.